This T cell receptor (beta chain) was found in a study of blood T cell repertoires in COVID-19. Study information: The analysed material was cDNA or gDNA that came from T cells, B-cell-depleted T cells, or PBMCs.

The authors' processing: Reference gene primer amplification yielded estimated nucleated cell counts. TCRdb keeps only in-frame clones here, not all; method: immunoSEQ multiplex PCR. V, J and clone size are taken as reported in that table, and D and trimming were inferred from the DNA itself. This sample has some 300,000 clones, with roughly 84% found just once. The participants were between roughly 18 and 100 years old and came from 20 to 30 US areas. CDR3 length: 17 amino acids. V shed 0 bases, J shed 0 bases, and the junction held 7 bases outside the gene matches. Germline V gives CDR1 WSHSY, CDR2 SAAADI.

The sequence was collected from a woman between 25 and 40 years old who had recovered from COVID-19. The V and J genes are TRBV10-2 and TRBJ2-7; 8 bases map to TRBD2. Sequenced sample: PBMCs or T cells enriched from blood (not recorded which). The CDR3 DNA is TGCGCCAGCAGTGAGTCGGCTAGCGGGTCCAACTCCTACGAGCAGTACTTC. It translates to CASSESASGSNSYEQYF.